Below are 2 T cell receptor beta chains sequenced from a single sample in a study of blood T cell repertoires in COVID-19 (dated by TCRdb to about 2020). The method was the immunoSEQ multiplex PCR assay. Entries here come from immuneACCESS through TCRdb and include only in-frame sequences with V and J called. Some clones fail to appear in such tables; in the studies checked, an unresolved V gene covers under half of the shortfall, and the cause of the remainder is unknown. The sample contains around 280,000 clones, approximately 86% of them found a single time. The ten largest clonotypes hold around 3.7% of the sample. The specimen was peripheral blood. These receptors were collected from a woman aged 45-60 years with active or convalescent COVID-19.

In nucleotides, the CDR3 is TGTGCCAGCAGTGCCATCGTCCCGGGACTAGCGGGCAAAAATGAGCAGTTCTTC. This sequence encodes CASSAIVPGLAGKNEQFF. The chain links TRBV27 to TRBJ2-1, with 12 bases identical to TRBD2. The CDR3 extends over 18 amino acids. V trimming: 5 bases; J trimming: 7 bases; junction bases outside the gene matches: 15. The germline gives CDR1 MNHEY, CDR2 SMNVEV (reference sequence).

This CDR3 is CASSHRTGADGYTF. DNA for the CDR3: TGTGCCAGCTCACACAGGACAGGGGCGGATGGCTACACCTTC. The chain is built from TRBV18 and TRBJ1-2; 9 bases align to TRBD1. V trimming: 4 bases; J trimming: 6 bases; junction bases outside the gene matches: 6. Germline V gene sequence: CDR1 KGHSH, CDR2 LQKENI. The CDR3 runs to 14 residues.